This record concerns one T cell receptor (beta chain) sequence. Its cognate antigen is unknown. The sample belongs to a study of lymphopenia after photon versus proton radiotherapy. Notes on the study in general: After the lymphocyte nadir, photon-treated repertoires showed oligoclonal expansion, especially of CD8+ Temra cells. A bigger post-nadir fall in TCR diversity correlated inversely with survival time in deceased patients.

Trimming removed 5 bases at V and 6 bases at J, with 11 bases between. Germline V gene lookup returns CDR1 MNHNS and CDR2 SASEGT. The CDR3 is 13 residues long. The table came from immunoSEQ multiplex PCR; TCRdb's copy has only in-frame clones and leaves some out. This table holds about 30,000 clones, about 87% found once. The sequence came from a woman in her sixties with cholangiocarcinoma. Some clones in this sample may be carry-over from other donors' samples. The gene calls are TRBV6-1 and TRBJ1-5, with D perhaps matching TRBD1 (6 bases). Sample: peripheral blood, taken from a patient treated with proton-based radiotherapy. The CDR3 spells CASSLQGSQPQHF. The CDR3 coding sequence is TGTGCCAGCAGTCTACAGGGATCTCAGCCCCAGCATTTT.